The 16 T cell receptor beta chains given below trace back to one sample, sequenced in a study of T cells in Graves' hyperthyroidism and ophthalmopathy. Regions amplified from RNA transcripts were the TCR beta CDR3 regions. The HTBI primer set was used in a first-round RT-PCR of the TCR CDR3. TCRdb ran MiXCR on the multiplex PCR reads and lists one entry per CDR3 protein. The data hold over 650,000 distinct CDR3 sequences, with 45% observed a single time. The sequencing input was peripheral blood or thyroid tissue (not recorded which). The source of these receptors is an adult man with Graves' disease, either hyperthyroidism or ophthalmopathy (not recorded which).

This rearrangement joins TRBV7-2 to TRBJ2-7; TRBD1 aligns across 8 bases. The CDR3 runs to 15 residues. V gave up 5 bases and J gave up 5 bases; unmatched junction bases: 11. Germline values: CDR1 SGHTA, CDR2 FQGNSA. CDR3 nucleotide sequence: TGTGCCAGCAGCCTGGGACAGGATAGCGAGGACGAGCAGTACTTC. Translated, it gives CASSLGQDSEDEQYF.

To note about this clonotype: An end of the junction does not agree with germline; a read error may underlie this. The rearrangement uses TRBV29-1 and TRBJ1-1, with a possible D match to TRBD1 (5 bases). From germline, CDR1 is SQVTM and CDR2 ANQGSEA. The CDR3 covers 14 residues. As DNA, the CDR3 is TGCAGCGCTTGGGAAGGGGAAAGGGTAACTGAAGCTCTCTTT. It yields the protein CSAWEGERVTEALF. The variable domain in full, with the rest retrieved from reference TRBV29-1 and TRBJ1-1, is SAVISQKPSRDICQRGTSLTIQCQVDSQVTMMFWYRQQPGQSLTLIATANQGSEATYESGFVIDKFPISRPNLTFSTLTVSNMSPEDSSIYLCSAWEGERVTEALFGQGTRLTVV.

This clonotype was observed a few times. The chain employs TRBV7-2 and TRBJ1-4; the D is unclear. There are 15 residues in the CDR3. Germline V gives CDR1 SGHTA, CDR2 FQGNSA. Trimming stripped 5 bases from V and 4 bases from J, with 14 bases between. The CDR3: CASSLSLASNEKLFF. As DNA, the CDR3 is TGTGCCAGCAGCCTCAGTCTGGCCAGTAATGAAAAACTGTTTTTT.

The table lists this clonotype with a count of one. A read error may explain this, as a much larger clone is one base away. CDR3 sequence: CSASGQRGEETQYF. Here the CDR3 DNA reads TGCAGTGCTAGTGGGCAGCGGGGCGAGGAGACCCAGTACTTC. The gene calls are TRBV20-1 and TRBJ2-5, with TRBD2 matching over 7 bases. CDR1 is DFQATT and CDR2 is SNEGSKA in the germline V gene (reference sequence). Trimming at V came to 3 bases and at J to 5 bases, leaving 9 bases not matched to a gene. CDR3 length: 14 amino acids.

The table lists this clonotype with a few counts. The chain's CDR3 is CASNELGYEQYF. The CDR3 DNA reads as TGTGCCAGCAATGAATTGGGCTACGAGCAGTACTTC. The rearrangement uses TRBV10-3 and TRBJ2-7; D is unclear. Per germline, CDR1 ENHRY and CDR2 SYGVKD. Trimming left V 10 bases short and J 3 bases short, with 13 bases between. The CDR3 has 12 amino acids.

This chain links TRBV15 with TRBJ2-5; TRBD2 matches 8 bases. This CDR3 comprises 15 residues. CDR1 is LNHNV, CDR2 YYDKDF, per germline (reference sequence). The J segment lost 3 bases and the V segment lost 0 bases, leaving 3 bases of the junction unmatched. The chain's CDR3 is CATSRDSGDKETQYF. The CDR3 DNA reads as TGTGCCACCAGCAGAGATAGCGGGGACAAAGAGACCCAGTACTTC.

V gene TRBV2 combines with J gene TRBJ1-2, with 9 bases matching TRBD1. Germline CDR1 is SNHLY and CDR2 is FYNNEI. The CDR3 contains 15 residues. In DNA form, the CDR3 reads TGTGCTAGAGACGGGGACAGGGTTATCGACTATGGCTACACCTTC. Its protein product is CARDGDRVIDYGYTF.

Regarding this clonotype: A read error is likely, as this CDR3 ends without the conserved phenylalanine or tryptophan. CDR3 protein: CASSPGLGPYTEAFL. In DNA form, the CDR3 reads TGTGCCAGCAGCCCAGGGCTGGGGCCGTACACTGAAGCTTTCCTT. The chain joins TRBV7-2 to TRBJ1-1, with D perhaps TRBD1 (5 bases). Per the germline V gene, CDR1 is SGHTA and CDR2 is FQGNSA. Trimming took 5 bases from V and 3 from J, leaving 16 bases between them. The CDR3 sequence is 15 residues long.

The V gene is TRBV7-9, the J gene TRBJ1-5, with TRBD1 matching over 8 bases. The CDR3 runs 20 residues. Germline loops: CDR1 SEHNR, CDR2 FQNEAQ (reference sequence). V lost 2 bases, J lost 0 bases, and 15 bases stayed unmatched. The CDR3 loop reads CASSLRPGTGVQYSNQPQHF. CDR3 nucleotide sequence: TGTGCCAGCAGCTTACGACCTGGGACAGGCGTTCAATATAGCAATCAGCCCCAGCATTTT.

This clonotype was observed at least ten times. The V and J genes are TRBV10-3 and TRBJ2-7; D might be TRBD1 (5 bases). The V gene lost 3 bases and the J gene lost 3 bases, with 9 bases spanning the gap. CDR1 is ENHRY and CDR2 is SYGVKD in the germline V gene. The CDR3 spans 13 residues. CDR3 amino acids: CAISDYRNYEQYF. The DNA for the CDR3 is TGTGCCATCAGTGACTACAGGAACTACGAGCAGTACTTC.

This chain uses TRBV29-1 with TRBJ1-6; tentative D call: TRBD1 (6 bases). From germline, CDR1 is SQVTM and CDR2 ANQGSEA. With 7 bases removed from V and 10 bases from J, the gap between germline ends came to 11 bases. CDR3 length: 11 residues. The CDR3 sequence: CSAGGRSPLHF. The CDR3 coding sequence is TGCAGCGCTGGGGGCAGGTCACCCCTCCACTTT. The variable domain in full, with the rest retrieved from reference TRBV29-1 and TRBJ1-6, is SAVISQKPSRDICQRGTSLTIQCQVDSQVTMMFWYRQQPGQSLTLIATANQGSEATYESGFVIDKFPISRPNLTFSTLTVSNMSPEDSSIYLCSAGGRSPLHFGNGTRLTVT.

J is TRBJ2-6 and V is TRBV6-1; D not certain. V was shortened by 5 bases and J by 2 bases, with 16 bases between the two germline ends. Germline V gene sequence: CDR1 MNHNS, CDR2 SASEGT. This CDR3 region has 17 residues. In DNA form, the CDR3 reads TGTGCCAGCAGTCCCACACAGATCCCAACTGGGGCCAACGTCCTGACTTTC. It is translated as CASSPTQIPTGANVLTF.

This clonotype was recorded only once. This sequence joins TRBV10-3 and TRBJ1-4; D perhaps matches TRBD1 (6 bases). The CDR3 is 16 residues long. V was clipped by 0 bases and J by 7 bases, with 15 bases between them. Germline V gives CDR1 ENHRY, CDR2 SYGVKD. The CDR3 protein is CAISESDRIGTEKLFF. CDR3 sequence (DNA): TGTGCCATCAGTGAGTCCGACAGGATAGGGACTGAAAAACTGTTTTTT.

Here the CDR3 reads CASIPITSYNSPLHF. In DNA, the CDR3 is TGTGCCAGTATTCCCATCACCTCCTATAATTCACCCCTCCACTTT. The chain is built from TRBV7-9 and TRBJ1-6; no definite D call. Germline V gives CDR1 SEHNR, CDR2 FQNEAQ (reference sequence). The CDR3 is 15 residues long. Trimming cost V 9 bases and J 0 bases, with 12 bases left between them.

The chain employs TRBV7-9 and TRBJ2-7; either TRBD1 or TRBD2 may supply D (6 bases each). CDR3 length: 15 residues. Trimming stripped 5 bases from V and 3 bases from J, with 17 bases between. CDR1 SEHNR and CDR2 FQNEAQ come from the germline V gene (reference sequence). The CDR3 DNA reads TGTGCCAGCAGCATAGGGGAGAGGGGGGACTACGAGCAGTACTTC. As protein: CASSIGERGDYEQYF.

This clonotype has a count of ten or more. CDR3 amino acids: CASRGTTNQPQHF. As DNA, the CDR3 is TGTGCCAGCAGGGGGACAACAAATCAGCCCCAGCATTTT. V usage is TRBV12-3 or TRBV12-4 and J usage is TRBJ1-5; possible D gene TRBD1, 6 bases. This CDR3 is 13 amino acids long. V was cut by 6 bases and J by 4 bases, with 10 bases left in between.